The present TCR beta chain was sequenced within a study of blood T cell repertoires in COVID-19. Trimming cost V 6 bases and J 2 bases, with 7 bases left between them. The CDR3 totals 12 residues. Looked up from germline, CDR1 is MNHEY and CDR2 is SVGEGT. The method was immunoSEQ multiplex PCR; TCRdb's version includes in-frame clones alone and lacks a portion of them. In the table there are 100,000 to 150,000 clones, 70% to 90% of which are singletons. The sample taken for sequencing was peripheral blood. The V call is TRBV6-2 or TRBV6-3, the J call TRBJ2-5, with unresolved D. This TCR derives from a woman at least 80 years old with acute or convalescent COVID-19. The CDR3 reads CASSGPQETQYF. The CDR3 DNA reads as TGTGCCAGCAGCGGGCCACAAGAGACCCAGTACTTC.